This T cell receptor (beta chain) is from a study of blood T cell repertoires in COVID-19. Study context: Samples came from the United States, Italy and Spain, spanning acute and convalescent COVID-19.

This CDR3 has 15 residues. Germline-derived CDR1 and CDR2 are SGHRS and YFSETQ. Trimming took off 0 bases at V and 0 bases at J, with 8 bases between the two ends. This study enrolled people aged about 18 to 100 from around 26 US geographic areas. Cohort 3 recovery required two negative PCRs, clearance, or symptom resolution. Original methodology: Amplification of reference gene primers provided the estimated nucleated cell counts. Sequenced by immunoSEQ multiplex PCR; TCRdb stores in-frame clones only, minus some. The V and J calls and clone size were taken over from that table, and D and trimming were inferred from the DNA. The sample lists about 250,000 clones; approximately 83% were seen once.

The source of this sequence is a man aged 50 or older who had recovered from COVID-19. The chain uses TRBV5-1 and TRBJ2-3, with D perhaps matching TRBD1 (5 bases). Sequenced: PBMCs or T cells enriched from blood (not recorded which). The CDR3 protein is CASSLGRASTDTQYF. The CDR3 region has the DNA TGCGCCAGCAGCTTGGGCAGGGCAAGCACAGATACGCAGTATTTT.